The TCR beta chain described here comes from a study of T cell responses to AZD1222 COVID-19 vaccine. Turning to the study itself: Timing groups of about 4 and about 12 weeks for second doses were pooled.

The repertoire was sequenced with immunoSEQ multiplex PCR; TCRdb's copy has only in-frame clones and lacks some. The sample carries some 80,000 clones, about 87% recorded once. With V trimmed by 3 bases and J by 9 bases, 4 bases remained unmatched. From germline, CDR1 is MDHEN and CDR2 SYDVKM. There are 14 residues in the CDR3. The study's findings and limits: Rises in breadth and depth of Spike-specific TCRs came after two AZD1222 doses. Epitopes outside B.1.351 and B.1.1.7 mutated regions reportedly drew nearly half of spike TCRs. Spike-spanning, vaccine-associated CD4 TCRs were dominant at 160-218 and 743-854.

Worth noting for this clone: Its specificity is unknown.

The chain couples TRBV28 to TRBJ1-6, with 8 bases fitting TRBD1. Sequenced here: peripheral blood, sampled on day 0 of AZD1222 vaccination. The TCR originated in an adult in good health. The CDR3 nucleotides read TGTGCCAGCAGTTTGAGACAGGGGAGTTCACCCCTCCACTTT. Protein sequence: CASSLRQGSSPLHF.